Only one count was recorded for the clone carrying this T cell receptor beta chain. The method was immunoSEQ multiplex PCR; TCRdb's version includes in-frame clones alone and lacks a portion of them. The repertoire holds several thousand clones, with approximately 78% as singletons. This sample is part of a study of tumor T cells in aggressive B-cell lymphoma. This CDR3 is built from 15 residues. Germline values: CDR1 MNHNY, CDR2 SVGAGI (reference sequence). V lost 2 bases to trimming and J lost 4 bases; unmatched junction nucleotides: 2. The sample consisted of tumor tissue. The origin of this receptor is an adult with diffuse large B cell lymphoma. The chain links TRBV6-6 to TRBJ1-3, with 10 bases fitting TRBD1. In DNA, the CDR3 is TGTGCCAGCAGTTACGGGGGACAGGGGGGAAACACCATATATTTT. Amino acids: CASSYGGQGGNTIYF.